Described below is a single TCR beta chain sequence and its context. Its matching antigen is unknown. Blood samples were obtained at baseline, cycle 4 day 1, and cycle 7 day 1. Sequencing was performed with immunoSEQ multiplex PCR; in TCRdb, only in-frame clones are kept and a portion is missing. The sample lists over 45,000 clones, 75% to 90% occurring once. The entry originates in a study of OX40 agonist ivuxolimab in advanced cancers. About the study: While on treatment, patients had intravenous ivuxolimab at 0.01 to 10 mg/kg every 2 weeks.

Study-wide points: What antigens the expanded peripheral T cells recognized was never established. The mean number of expanded clones was higher in CD8+ T cells than in CD4+.

V was trimmed by 1 base and J by 6 bases, leaving 7 bases between them. This CDR3 contains 13 residues. Germline CDR1 reads SGHNT; CDR2 reads YENEEA. The chain joins TRBV11-3 to TRBJ1-5; no firm D call. This sample comprised CD4+ or CD8+ T cells sorted from blood, obtained in a trial of the OX40 agonist ivuxolimab. The sequence came from an adult with an advanced solid tumor such as melanoma, head and neck, liver or kidney cancer. CDR3 protein: CASSLGRVQPQHF. The CDR3, as DNA: TGTGCCAGCAGCTTAGGTAGGGTTCAGCCCCAGCATTTT. Filled out from reference TRBV11-3 and TRBJ1-5, the complete variable domain reads EAGVVQSPRYKIIEKKQPVAFWCNPISGHNTLYWYLQNLGQGPELLIRYENEEAVDDSQLPKDRFSAERLKGVDSTLKIQPAELGDSAVYLCASSLGRVQPQHFGDGTRLSIL.